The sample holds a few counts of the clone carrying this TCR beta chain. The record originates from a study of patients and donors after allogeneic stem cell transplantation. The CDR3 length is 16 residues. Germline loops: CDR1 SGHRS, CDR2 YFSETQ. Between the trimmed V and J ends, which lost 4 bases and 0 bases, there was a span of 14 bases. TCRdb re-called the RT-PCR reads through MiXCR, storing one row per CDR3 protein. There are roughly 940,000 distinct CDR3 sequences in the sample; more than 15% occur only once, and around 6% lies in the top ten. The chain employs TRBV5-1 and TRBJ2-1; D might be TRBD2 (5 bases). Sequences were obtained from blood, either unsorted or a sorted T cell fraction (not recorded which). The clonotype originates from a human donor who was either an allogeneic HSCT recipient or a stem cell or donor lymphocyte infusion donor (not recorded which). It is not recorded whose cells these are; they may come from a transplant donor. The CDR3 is CASSALGLGSYNEQFF. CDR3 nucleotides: TGCGCCAGCAGCGCACTAGGATTAGGCTCCTACAATGAGCAGTTCTTC. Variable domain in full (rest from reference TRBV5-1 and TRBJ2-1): KAGVTQTPRYLIKTRGQQVTLSCSPISGHRSVSWYQQTPGQGLQFLFEYFSETQRNKGNFPGRFSGRQFSNSRSEMNVSTLELGDSALYLCASSALGLGSYNEQFFGPGTRLTVL.